Listed below are T cell receptor beta chains from one sample, sequenced in a study of cytomegalovirus exposure and HLA in healthy donors. The repertoire was sequenced with immunoSEQ multiplex PCR; TCRdb's copy has only in-frame clones and lacks some. The data contain about 93,000 clones, under 85% of them singletons. Sequenced sample: PBMCs. The receptor set was obtained from a boy between 10 and 17 years old in good health and CMV-seronegative. Each CDR3 is given with its conserved first and last residue. A D gene is named only where the DNA matches it firmly. A row's size may be missing; if present it is once, few, many or a size class.

cdr3_aa: CAWKRIAGAEEQYF; cdr3_nt: TGTGCCTGGAAGCGGATAGCGGGAGCAGAGGAGCAGTACTTC; clone_size: -; j_call: TRBJ2-5; d_call: TRBD2; v_call: TRBV30
cdr3_aa: CASSALGAHNEQFF; cdr3_nt: TGTGCCAGCAGCGCCTTGGGGGCTCACAATGAGCAGTTCTTC; clone_size: -; j_call: TRBJ2-1; d_call: -; v_call: TRBV9
cdr3_aa: CASSPTSGMRHEQFF; cdr3_nt: TGTGCCAGCAGTCCAACTAGCGGGATGCGTCATGAGCAGTTCTTC; clone_size: -; j_call: TRBJ2-1; d_call: TRBD2; v_call: TRBV6-5
cdr3_aa: CASSPGLAGGEWGTDTQYF; cdr3_nt: TGCGCCAGCAGCCCCGGCCTAGCGGGAGGCGAATGGGGCACAGATACGCAGTATTTT; clone_size: -; j_call: TRBJ2-3; d_call: TRBD2; v_call: TRBV4-3
cdr3_aa: CASSRDQASPLHF; cdr3_nt: TGTGCCAGCAGCCGAGATCAGGCGTCACCCCTCCACTTT; clone_size: -; j_call: TRBJ1-6; d_call: -; v_call: TRBV28
cdr3_aa: CASNHFIQVYNEQFF; cdr3_nt: TGTGCCAGTAACCACTTTATCCAGGTCTACAATGAGCAGTTCTTC; clone_size: once; j_call: TRBJ2-1; d_call: -; v_call: TRBV7-9
cdr3_aa: CASSFPSGFGANVLTF; cdr3_nt: TGTGCCAGCAGCTTTCCCTCAGGGTTTGGGGCCAACGTCCTGACTTTC; clone_size: -; j_call: TRBJ2-6; d_call: -; v_call: TRBV5-6
cdr3_aa: CASSALGQGGTEAFF; cdr3_nt: TGTGCCAGCAGTGCCTTAGGACAGGGCGGGACTGAAGCTTTCTTT; clone_size: once; j_call: TRBJ1-1; d_call: TRBD1; v_call: TRBV6-1
cdr3_aa: CASGLVLRATGELFF; cdr3_nt: TGTGCTAGTGGTTTGGTACTGCGAGCCACCGGGGAGCTGTTTTTT; clone_size: -; j_call: TRBJ2-2; d_call: -; v_call: TRBV12-5
cdr3_aa: CASSEGGSYQPQHF; cdr3_nt: TGTGCCAGCAGTGAGGGGGGGTCTTATCAGCCCCAGCATTTT; clone_size: -; j_call: TRBJ1-5; d_call: -; v_call: TRBV2
cdr3_aa: CASSLQMGLADPYNEQFF; cdr3_nt: TGCGCCAGCAGCCTCCAAATGGGACTAGCGGATCCCTACAATGAGCAGTTCTTC; clone_size: once; j_call: TRBJ2-1; d_call: TRBD2; v_call: TRBV4-3
cdr3_aa: CASSPGTGPNEKLFF; cdr3_nt: TGCGCCAGCAGCCCTGGGACAGGGCCTAATGAAAAACTGTTTTTT; clone_size: -; j_call: TRBJ1-4; d_call: TRBD1; v_call: TRBV4-1
cdr3_aa: CASSLEGWGGYTF; cdr3_nt: TGTGCCAGCAGCTTAGAGGGGTGGGGAGGCTACACCTTC; clone_size: -; j_call: TRBJ1-2; d_call: -; v_call: TRBV7-2
cdr3_aa: CASSLEAGTGENEQYF; cdr3_nt: TGTGCCAGCAGTCTCGAGGCCGGGACAGGGGAGAACGAGCAGTACTTC; clone_size: -; j_call: TRBJ2-7; d_call: TRBD1; v_call: TRBV28
cdr3_aa: CASSLARASGIYEQYF; cdr3_nt: TGTGCCAGCAGCTTAGCGCGAGCTAGCGGGATTTACGAGCAGTACTTC; clone_size: -; j_call: TRBJ2-7; d_call: TRBD2; v_call: TRBV7-2